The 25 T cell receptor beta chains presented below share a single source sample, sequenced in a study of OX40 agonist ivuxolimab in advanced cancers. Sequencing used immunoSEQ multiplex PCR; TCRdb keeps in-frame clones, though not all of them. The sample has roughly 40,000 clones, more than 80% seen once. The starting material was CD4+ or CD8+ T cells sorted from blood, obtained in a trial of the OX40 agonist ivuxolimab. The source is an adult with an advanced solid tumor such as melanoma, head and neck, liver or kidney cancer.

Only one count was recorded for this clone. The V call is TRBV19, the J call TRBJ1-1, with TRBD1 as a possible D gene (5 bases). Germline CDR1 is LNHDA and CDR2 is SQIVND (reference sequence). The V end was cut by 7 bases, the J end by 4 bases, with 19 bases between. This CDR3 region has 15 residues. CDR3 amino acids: CASKSVGGAATEAFF. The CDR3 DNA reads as TGTGCCAGTAAGTCCGTCGGAGGGGCCGCCACTGAAGCTTTCTTT.

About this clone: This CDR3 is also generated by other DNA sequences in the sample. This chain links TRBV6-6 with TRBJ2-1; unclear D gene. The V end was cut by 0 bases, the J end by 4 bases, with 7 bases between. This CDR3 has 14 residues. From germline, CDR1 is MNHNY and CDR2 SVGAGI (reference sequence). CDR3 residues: CASSYSRLYNEQFF. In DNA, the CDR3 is TGTGCCAGCAGTTACTCGCGTCTATACAATGAGCAGTTCTTC.

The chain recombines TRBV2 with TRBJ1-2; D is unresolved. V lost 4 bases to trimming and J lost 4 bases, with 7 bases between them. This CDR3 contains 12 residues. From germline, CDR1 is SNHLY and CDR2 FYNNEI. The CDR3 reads CASSGRFYGYTF. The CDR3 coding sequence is TGTGCCAGCAGTGGACGGTTCTATGGCTACACCTTC.

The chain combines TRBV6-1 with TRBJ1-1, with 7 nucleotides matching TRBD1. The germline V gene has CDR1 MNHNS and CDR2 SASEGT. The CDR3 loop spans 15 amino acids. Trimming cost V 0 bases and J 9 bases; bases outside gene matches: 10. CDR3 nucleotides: TGTGCCAGCAGTGAAGCCCAGGGGGTTGGTCTCAAAGCTTTCTTT. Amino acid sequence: CASSEAQGVGLKAFF.

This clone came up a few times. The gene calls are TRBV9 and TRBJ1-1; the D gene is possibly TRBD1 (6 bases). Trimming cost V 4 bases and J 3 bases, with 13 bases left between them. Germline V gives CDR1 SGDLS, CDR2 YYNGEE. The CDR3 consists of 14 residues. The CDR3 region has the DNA TGTGCCAGCAGCCAAACACAGGGTGACACTGAAGCTTTCTTT. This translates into CASSQTQGDTEAFF.

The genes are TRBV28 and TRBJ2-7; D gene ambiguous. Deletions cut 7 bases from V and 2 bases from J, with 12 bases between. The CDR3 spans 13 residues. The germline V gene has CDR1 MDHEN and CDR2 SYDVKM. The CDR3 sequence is CASTPGRTYEQYF. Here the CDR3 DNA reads TGTGCCAGCACCCCGGGCCGGACCTACGAGCAGTACTTC.

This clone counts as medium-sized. CDR3 sequence: CSVELQAGSEAFF. The CDR3 DNA is TGCAGCGTTGAGTTACAGGCGGGCAGTGAAGCTTTCTTT. The V gene is TRBV29-1, the J gene TRBJ1-1; D may be TRBD1 (5 bases). V shed 3 bases and J shed 7 bases, with 15 bases lying between them. This CDR3 region has 13 residues. Germline CDR1 and CDR2: SQVTM and ANQGSEA. Full variable domain (remainder filled in from reference TRBV29-1 and TRBJ1-1): SAVISQKPSRDICQRGTSLTIQCQVDSQVTMMFWYRQQPGQSLTLIATANQGSEATYESGFVIDKFPISRPNLTFSTLTVSNMSPEDSSIYLCSVELQAGSEAFFGQGTRLTVV.

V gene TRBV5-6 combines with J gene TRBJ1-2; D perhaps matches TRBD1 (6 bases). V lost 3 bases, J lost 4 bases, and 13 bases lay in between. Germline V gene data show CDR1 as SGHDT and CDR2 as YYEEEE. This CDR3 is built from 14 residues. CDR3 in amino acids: CASSYRELSYGYTF. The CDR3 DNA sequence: TGTGCCAGCAGCTACAGGGAATTAAGCTATGGCTACACCTTC.

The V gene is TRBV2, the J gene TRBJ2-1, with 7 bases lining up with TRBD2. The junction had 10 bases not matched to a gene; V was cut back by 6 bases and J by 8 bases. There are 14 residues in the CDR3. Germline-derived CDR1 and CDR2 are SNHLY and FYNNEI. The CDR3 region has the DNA TGTGCCAGCAGGTTGCTACTAGCGATCGATGAGCAGTTCTTC. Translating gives CASRLLLAIDEQFF.

The CDR3 loop is CAISESGQGVGGANVLTF. The CDR3 DNA is TGTGCCATCAGTGAGTCGGGACAGGGTGTCGGTGGGGCCAACGTCCTGACTTTC. This chain joins TRBV10-3 and TRBJ2-6, with TRBD1 matching over 9 bases. Germline CDR1 is ENHRY and CDR2 is SYGVKD. The CDR3 loop spans 18 amino acids. V dropped 0 bases and J dropped 3; count of bases not matched to a gene: 6.

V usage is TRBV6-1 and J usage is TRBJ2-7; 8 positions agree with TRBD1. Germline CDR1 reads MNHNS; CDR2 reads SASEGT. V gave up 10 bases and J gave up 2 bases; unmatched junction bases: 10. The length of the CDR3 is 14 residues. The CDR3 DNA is TGTGCCATCGGGACACAGGGGGGCCCCTACGAGCAGTACTTC. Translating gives CAIGTQGGPYEQYF.

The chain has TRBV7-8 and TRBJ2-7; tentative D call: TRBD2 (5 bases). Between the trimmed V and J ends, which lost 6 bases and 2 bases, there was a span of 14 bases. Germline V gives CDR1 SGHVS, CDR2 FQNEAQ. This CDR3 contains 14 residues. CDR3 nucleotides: TGTGCCAGCAGGGACGGACTGGGCCCCTACGAGCAGTACTTC. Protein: CASRDGLGPYEQYF.

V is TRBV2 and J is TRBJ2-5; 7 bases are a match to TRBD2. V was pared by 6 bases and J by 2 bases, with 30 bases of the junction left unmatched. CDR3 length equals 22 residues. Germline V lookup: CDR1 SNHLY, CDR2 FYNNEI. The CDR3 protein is CASSPARGSKDGSRSRQETQYF. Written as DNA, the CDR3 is TGTGCCAGCAGCCCTGCCCGCGGGAGTAAAGATGGGTCGCGTAGTCGACAAGAGACCCAGTACTTC.

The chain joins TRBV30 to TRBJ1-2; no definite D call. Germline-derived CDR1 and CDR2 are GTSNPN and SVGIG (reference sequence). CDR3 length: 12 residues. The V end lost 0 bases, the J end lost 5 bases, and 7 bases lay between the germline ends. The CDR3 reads CAWSVNLYGYTF. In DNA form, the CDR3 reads TGTGCCTGGAGTGTAAACCTATATGGCTACACCTTC.

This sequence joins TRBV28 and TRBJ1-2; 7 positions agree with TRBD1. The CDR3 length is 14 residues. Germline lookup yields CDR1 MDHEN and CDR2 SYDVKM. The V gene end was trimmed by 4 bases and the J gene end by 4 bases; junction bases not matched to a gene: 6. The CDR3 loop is CASSSPQGSYGYTF. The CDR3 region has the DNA TGTGCCAGCAGTTCACCACAGGGGAGCTATGGCTACACCTTC.

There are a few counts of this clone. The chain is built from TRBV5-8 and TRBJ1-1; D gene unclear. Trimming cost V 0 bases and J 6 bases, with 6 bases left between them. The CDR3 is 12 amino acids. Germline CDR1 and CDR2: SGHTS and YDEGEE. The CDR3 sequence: CASSLVRPEAFF. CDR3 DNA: TGTGCCAGCAGCTTGGTCAGACCTGAAGCTTTCTTT.

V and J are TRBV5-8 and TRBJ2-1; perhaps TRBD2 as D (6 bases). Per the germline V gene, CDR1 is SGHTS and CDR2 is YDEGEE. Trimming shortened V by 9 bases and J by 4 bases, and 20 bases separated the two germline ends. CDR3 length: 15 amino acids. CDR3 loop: CATRRNSGGYNEQFF. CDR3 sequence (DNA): TGTGCCACCCGCCGAAATAGCGGAGGATACAATGAGCAGTTCTTC.

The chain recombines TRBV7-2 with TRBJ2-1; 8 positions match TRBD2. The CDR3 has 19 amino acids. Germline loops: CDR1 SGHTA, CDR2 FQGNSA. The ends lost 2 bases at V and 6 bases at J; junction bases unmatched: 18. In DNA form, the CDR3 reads TGTGCCAGCAGCTTAAGCAGAGTGGGTAGGCTAGCGGGTTCCAATGAGCAGTTCTTC. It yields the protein CASSLSRVGRLAGSNEQFF. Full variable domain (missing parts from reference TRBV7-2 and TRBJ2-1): GAGVSQSPSNKVTEKGKDVELRCDPISGHTALYWYRQSLGQGLEFLIYFQGNSAPDKSGLPSDRFSAERTGGSVSTLTIQRTQQEDSAVYLCASSLSRVGRLAGSNEQFFGPGTRLTVL.

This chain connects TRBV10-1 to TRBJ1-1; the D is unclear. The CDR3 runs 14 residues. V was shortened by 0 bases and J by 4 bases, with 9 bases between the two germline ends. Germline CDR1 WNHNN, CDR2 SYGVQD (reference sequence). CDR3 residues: CASSESSVSTEAFF. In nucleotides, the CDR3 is TGCGCCAGCAGTGAGTCGTCGGTGAGCACTGAAGCTTTCTTT.

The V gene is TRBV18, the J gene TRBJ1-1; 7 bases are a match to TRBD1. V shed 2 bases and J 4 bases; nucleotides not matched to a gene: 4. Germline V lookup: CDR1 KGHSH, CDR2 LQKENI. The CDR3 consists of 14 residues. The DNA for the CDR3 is TGTGCCAGCTCACCAAGGGGGCTCGCCACTGAAGCTTTCTTT. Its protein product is CASSPRGLATEAFF.

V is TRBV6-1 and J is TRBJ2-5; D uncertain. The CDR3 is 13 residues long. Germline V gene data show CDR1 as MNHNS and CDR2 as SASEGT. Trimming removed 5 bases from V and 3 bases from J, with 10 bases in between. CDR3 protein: CASSRTIKETQYF. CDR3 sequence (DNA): TGTGCCAGCAGTCGGACCATTAAAGAGACCCAGTACTTC.

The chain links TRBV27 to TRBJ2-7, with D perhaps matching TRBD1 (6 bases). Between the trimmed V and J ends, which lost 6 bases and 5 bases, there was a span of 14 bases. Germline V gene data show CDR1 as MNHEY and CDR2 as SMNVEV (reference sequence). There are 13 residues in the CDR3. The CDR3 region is CASRSQGPNEQYF. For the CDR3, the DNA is TGTGCCAGCAGGTCACAGGGTCCCAACGAGCAGTACTTC.

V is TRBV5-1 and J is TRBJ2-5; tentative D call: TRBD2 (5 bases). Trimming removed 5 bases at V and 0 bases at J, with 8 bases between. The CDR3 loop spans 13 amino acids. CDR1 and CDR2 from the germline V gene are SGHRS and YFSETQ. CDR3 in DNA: TGCGCCAGCAGTCGAGGGTACCAAGAGACCCAGTACTTC. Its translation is CASSRGYQETQYF.

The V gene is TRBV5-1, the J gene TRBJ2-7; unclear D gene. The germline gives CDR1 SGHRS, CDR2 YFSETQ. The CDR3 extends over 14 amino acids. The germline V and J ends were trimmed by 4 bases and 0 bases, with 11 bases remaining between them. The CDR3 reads CASSPGGFSYEQYF. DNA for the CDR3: TGCGCCAGCAGCCCGGGTGGGTTCTCCTACGAGCAGTACTTC.

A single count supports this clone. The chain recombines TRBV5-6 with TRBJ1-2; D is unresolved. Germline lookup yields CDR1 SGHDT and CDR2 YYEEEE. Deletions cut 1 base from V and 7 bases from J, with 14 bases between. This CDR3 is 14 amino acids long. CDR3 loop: CASSLPVKEGGYTF. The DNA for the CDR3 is TGTGCCAGCAGCTTGCCCGTGAAAGAAGGTGGCTACACCTTC.